This T cell receptor beta chain was recovered during a study of CD8 T cells in ankylosing spondylitis. CDR3 length: 16 residues. CDR1 and CDR2 from the germline V gene are MDHEN and SYDVKM. J was trimmed by 5 bases and V by 5 bases; bases with no gene match: 10. Study-wide findings and caveats: Before this, some motif variants had been reported in reactive arthritis synovial fluid and blood. Clones linked to the disease showed a CD8+ phenotype. They occurred at relatively low frequencies in peripheral blood. Disease-linked clones reportedly concentrated significantly in matched ankylosing spondylitis synovial fluid. About 8 highly homologous variants made up a TCR beta motif that seemed to typify ankylosing spondylitis blood.

A few counts support this clonotype. Its antigen is not identified. By quantitative 5'-RACE with molecular barcodes, the TCR beta libraries were made. One entry per CDR3 protein results from TCRdb running MiXCR on the 5' RACE reads. The table lists 700,000 or so distinct CDR3 sequences, around a fifth of them singletons. The sample consisted of blood, either unsorted or a sorted T cell fraction (not recorded which). The chain joins TRBV28 to TRBJ2-1; 9 nucleotides line up with TRBD2. This clonotype originated in a male donor with ankylosing spondylitis. The CDR3 loop reads CASSRGGRARNNEQFF. In DNA, the CDR3 is TGTGCCAGCAGTAGGGGCGGGAGGGCCAGGAACAATGAGCAGTTCTTC.